The 9 T cell receptor beta chains presented below share a single source sample, sequenced in a study of CD8 T cells in Susac syndrome. Random hexamers served to reverse transcribe roughly 0.5 to 1 ug RNA. TCRdb passed the immunoSEQ multiplex PCR reads through MiXCR, listing each CDR3 protein once. The repertoire holds around 300,000 distinct CDR3 sequences, with roughly 90% as singletons. Sequencing was carried out using CD8+ T cells from PBMCs. These receptors were obtained from a human donor with multiple sclerosis.

The rearrangement joins TRBV7-3 to TRBJ2-3, with D perhaps being TRBD1 or TRBD2 (6 bases each). Trimming removed 1 base from V and 6 bases from J, with 8 bases in between. Germline loops: CDR1 SGHTA, CDR2 FQGTGA. CDR3 size: 13 residues. The CDR3 loop is CASSLKGGDTQYF. CDR3 sequence (DNA): TGTGCCAGCAGCTTAAAGGGGGGTGATACGCAGTATTTT.

This chain joins TRBV19 and TRBJ2-1; 10 bases are shared with TRBD2. The CDR3 length is 16 residues. Germline CDR1 is LNHDA and CDR2 is SQIVND (reference sequence). V lost 5 bases to trimming and J lost 4 bases; unmatched junction nucleotides: 8. The CDR3 DNA reads as TGTGCCAGTAGTTCGCTAGCGGGAGAGTCATACAATGAGCAGTTCTTC. The encoded protein is CASSSLAGESYNEQFF. The full variable domain, its missing parts supplied by reference TRBV19 and TRBJ2-1, is DGGITQSPKYLFRKEGQNVTLSCEQNLNHDAMYWYRQDPGQGLRLIYYSQIVNDFQKGDIAEGYSVSREKKESFPLTVTSAQKNPTAFYLCASSSLAGESYNEQFFGPGTRLTVL.

This sequence joins TRBV4-2 and TRBJ2-5; perhaps TRBD1 as D (6 bases). Trimming cost V 2 bases and J 2 bases, with 12 bases left between them. Germline V lookup: CDR1 LGHNA, CDR2 YNFKEQ. The CDR3 has 15 residues. This chain's CDR3 is CASSQRQGQQETQYF. DNA for the CDR3: TGTGCCAGCAGCCAACGGCAGGGGCAGCAAGAGACCCAGTACTTC.

This sequence joins TRBV7-8 and TRBJ2-7; 10 bases match TRBD1. The CDR3 covers 17 residues. V lost 4 bases, J lost 4 bases, and 13 bases stayed unmatched. Germline-derived CDR1 and CDR2 are SGHVS and FQNEAQ. The CDR3 here is CASSSSGTGVVAYEQYF. The CDR3 DNA follows: TGTGCCAGCAGCTCCTCCGGGACAGGGGTGGTAGCGTACGAGCAGTACTTC. Together with reference TRBV7-8 and TRBJ2-7, the CDR3 gives the full variable domain: GAGVSQSPRYKVAKRGQDVALRCDPISGHVSLFWYQQALGQGPEFLTYFQNEAQLDKSGLPSDRFFAERPEGSVSTLKIQRTQQEDSAVYLCASSSSGTGVVAYEQYFGPGTRLTVT.

Only a few counts were recorded for this clonotype. This rearrangement joins TRBV11-2 to TRBJ2-7; TRBD1 matches at 7 bases. This CDR3 comprises 13 residues. Unmatched junction bases numbered 2, after V lost 4 bases and J lost 2 bases. CDR1 is SGHAT, CDR2 FQNNGV, per germline. As DNA, the CDR3 is TGTGCCAGCAGCTGGGGGACAGCCTACGAGCAGTACTTC. Its protein is CASSWGTAYEQYF.

This chain uses TRBV7-8 with TRBJ2-7; unclear D gene. The CDR3 runs to 13 residues. Per germline, CDR1 SGHVS and CDR2 FQNEAQ. V was cut by 3 bases and J by 3 bases, with 9 bases left in between. CDR3 in DNA: TGTGCCAGCAGCTTCGGCAGCTTCTACGAGCAGTACTTC. It is translated as CASSFGSFYEQYF.

V and J are TRBV4-1 and TRBJ1-6, with D unresolved. Germline V CDR1 and CDR2: MGHRA, YSYEKL. V was clipped by 1 base and J by 13 bases, with 17 bases between them. This CDR3 spans 15 amino acids. The CDR3 nucleotides are TGCGCCAGCAGCCAAGTCTCTGGACCAACCTGGCCCCTCCACTTT. Translation: CASSQVSGPTWPLHF.

The genes are TRBV20-1 and TRBJ2-3; 7 bases fit TRBD1. The CDR3 loop spans 15 amino acids. Germline V gives CDR1 DFQATT, CDR2 SNEGSKA (reference sequence). V was pared by 4 bases and J by 3 bases, with 10 bases of the junction left unmatched. The CDR3 DNA reads TGCAGTGCTAATCGGGACAGCTTACTGACAGATACGCAGTATTTT. Encoded protein: CSANRDSLLTDTQYF.

The chain has TRBV4-3 and TRBJ2-3, with 11 bases aligning to TRBD2. Looked up from germline, CDR1 is LGHNA and CDR2 is YSLEER. J gave up 3 bases and V 3 bases, and 5 bases lay outside the gene matches. The CDR3 runs to 16 residues. Here the CDR3 reads CASSHQTSGNTDTQYF. CDR3 DNA sequence: TGCGCCAGCAGCCACCAGACTAGCGGGAATACAGATACGCAGTATTTT.